A single sample is the source of the 10 T cell receptor beta chains below, sequenced in a study of T-cell reconstitution after alpha-beta-depleted transplantation in children. The authors prepared the TCRbeta library with unique molecular identifiers. MiXCR was run by TCRdb on the PCR reads, yielding one entry per CDR3 protein. There are over 550,000 distinct CDR3 sequences in the sample; roughly 10% occur only once, and less than 5% lies in the top ten. Sequences were derived from PBMCs from the stem cell graft donor, sampled from the stem cell graft. All receptors come from a human donor who donated a stem cell graft to a child with acute myeloid leukemia.

This clonotype was found many times. The chain joins TRBV29-1 to TRBJ2-7; D assignment may be TRBD1 or TRBD2 (5 bases each). V lost 7 bases and J lost 3, with 16 bases in between. CDR3 length equals 13 residues. Looked up from germline, CDR1 is SQVTM and CDR2 is ANQGSEA. For the CDR3, the DNA is TGCAGCGCCTCAAGGGACGTATTCTACGAGCAGTACTTC. Translation: CSASRDVFYEQYF.

This clonotype was detected ten times or more. The rearrangement uses TRBV12-5 and TRBJ2-7; 7 bases are shared with TRBD2. V lost 7 bases, J lost 4 bases, and 13 bases stayed unmatched. Per the germline V gene, CDR1 is LGHNT and CDR2 is FRNRAP. This CDR3 has 15 residues. The CDR3 region is CASVLASGDYYEQYF. For the CDR3, the DNA is TGTGCTAGTGTCCTGGCCAGCGGGGACTATTACGAGCAGTACTTC.

This clonotype was observed a few times. The chain is built from TRBV7-9 and TRBJ1-6; a weak D match, TRBD1 (5 bases). V dropped 4 bases and J dropped 7 bases, with 17 bases sitting between them. The CDR3 runs to 16 residues. The V gene's germline CDR1 is SEHNR and CDR2 FQNEAQ (reference sequence). The CDR3 nucleotides are TGTGCCAGCAGCTCCCACGAGGTCAGGGTGAATTCACCCCTCCACTTT. Its translation is CASSSHEVRVNSPLHF.

This clonotype turned up a few times. Written as DNA, the CDR3 is TGTGCCAGCAGGCTTGGCGGGGCAACCTACGAGCAGTACTTC. Translated: CASRLGGATYEQYF. This chain links TRBV6-1 with TRBJ2-7; possible D gene TRBD2, 6 bases. Germline values: CDR1 MNHNS, CDR2 SASEGT. Trimming removed 6 bases from V and 2 bases from J, with 14 bases in between. CDR3 length equals 14 residues.

This clonotype was observed many times. The V and J genes are TRBV20-1 and TRBJ2-7, with D possibly called TRBD1 or TRBD2 (5 bases each). The CDR3 contains 16 residues. Deletions cut 0 bases from V and 6 bases from J, with 21 bases between. In germline, CDR1 is DFQATT, CDR2 SNEGSKA (reference sequence). CDR3 coding DNA: TGCAGTGCTAGAGATTATGTCCGGGACCCCACTCCCGAGCAGTACTTC. Amino acids: CSARDYVRDPTPEQYF.

This clonotype was observed a handful of times. The chain has TRBV7-2 and TRBJ2-5; D may match TRBD1 or TRBD2 (5 bases each). The CDR3 loop spans 14 amino acids. Per germline, CDR1 SGHTA and CDR2 FQGNSA. Trimming cost V 5 bases and J 5 bases, with 15 bases left between them. CDR3 amino acids: CASSDGRGRETQYF. The CDR3 DNA follows: TGTGCCAGCAGCGATGGACGGGGACGGGAGACCCAGTACTTC.

This clonotype was seen ten or more times. The chain links TRBV7-2 to TRBJ2-3; D is perhaps TRBD2 (6 bases). CDR3 length equals 12 residues. The germline V and J ends were trimmed by 5 bases and 9 bases, with 12 bases remaining between them. Germline CDR1 is SGHTA and CDR2 is FQGNSA. CDR3 residues: CASSLPGRTQYF. In nucleotides, the CDR3 is TGTGCCAGCAGCCTACCTGGGAGGACGCAGTATTTT.

This clonotype was recorded at least ten times. The V call is TRBV6-5, the J call TRBJ2-7, with 10 bases that match TRBD1. Germline trimming cut 5 bases from V and 4 bases from J; bases unmatched to any gene: 8. The CDR3 has 15 residues. Per germline, CDR1 MNHEY and CDR2 SVGAGI. DNA of the CDR3: TGTGCCAGCAGTCTAACCGGGACAGGGGAATACGAGCAGTACTTC. Translating it yields CASSLTGTGEYEQYF.

This clonotype came up many times. This chain uses TRBV20-1 with TRBJ2-3, with TRBD2 matching over 8 bases. The V gene's germline CDR1 is DFQATT and CDR2 SNEGSKA (reference sequence). The CDR3 has 15 amino acids. Unmatched junction bases numbered 9, after V lost 1 base and J lost 6 bases. The CDR3, as DNA: TGCAGTGCTAGAGCCCCTGTAGCGGGACGGGATACGCAGTATTTT. Residues: CSARAPVAGRDTQYF.

This clonotype was found a few times. A much larger clonotype is one base distant, so this may be a read error. The DNA for the CDR3 is TGTGCCAGCAGCCAAGGTGTTTATAGCAATCAGCCCCAGCATTTT. Translation gives CASSQGVYSNQPQHF. The J gene is TRBJ1-5, the V gene TRBV3-1; D call uncertain. V was pared by 1 base and J by 0 bases, with 7 bases between. The CDR3 spans 15 residues. In germline, CDR1 is LGHDT, CDR2 YNNKEL (reference sequence).